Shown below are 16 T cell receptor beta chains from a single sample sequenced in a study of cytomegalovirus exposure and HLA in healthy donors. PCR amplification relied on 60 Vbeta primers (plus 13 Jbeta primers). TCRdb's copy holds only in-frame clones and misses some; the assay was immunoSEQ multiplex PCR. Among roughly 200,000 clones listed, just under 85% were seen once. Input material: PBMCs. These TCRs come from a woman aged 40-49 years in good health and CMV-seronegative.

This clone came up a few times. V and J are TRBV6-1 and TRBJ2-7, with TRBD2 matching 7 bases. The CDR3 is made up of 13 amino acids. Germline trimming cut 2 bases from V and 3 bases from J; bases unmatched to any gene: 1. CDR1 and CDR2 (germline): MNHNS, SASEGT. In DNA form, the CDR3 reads TGTGCCAGCAGTGAACGGGGGGTCTACGAGCAGTACTTC. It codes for CASSERGVYEQYF.

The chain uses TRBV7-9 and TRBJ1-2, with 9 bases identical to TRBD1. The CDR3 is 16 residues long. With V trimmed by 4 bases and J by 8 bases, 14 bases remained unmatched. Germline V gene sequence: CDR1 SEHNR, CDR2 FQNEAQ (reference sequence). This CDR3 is CASSYSRDRARGGYTF. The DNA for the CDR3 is TGTGCCAGCAGCTACTCCCGGGACAGGGCCCGTGGAGGCTACACCTTC.

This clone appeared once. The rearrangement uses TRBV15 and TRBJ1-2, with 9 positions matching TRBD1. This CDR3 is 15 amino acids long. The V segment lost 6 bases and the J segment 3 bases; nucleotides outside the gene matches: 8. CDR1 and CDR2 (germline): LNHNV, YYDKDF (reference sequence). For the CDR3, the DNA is TGTGCCACCAGAGGGGGGACAGGGTTCCACTATGGCTACACCTTC. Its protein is CATRGGTGFHYGYTF.

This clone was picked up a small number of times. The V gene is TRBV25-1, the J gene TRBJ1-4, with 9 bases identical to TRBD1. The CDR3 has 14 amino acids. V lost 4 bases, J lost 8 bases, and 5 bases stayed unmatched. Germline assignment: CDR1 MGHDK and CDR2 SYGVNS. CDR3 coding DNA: TGTGCCAGCAGTGGAACACAGGGGGCGGAAAAACTGTTTTTT. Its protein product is CASSGTQGAEKLFF.

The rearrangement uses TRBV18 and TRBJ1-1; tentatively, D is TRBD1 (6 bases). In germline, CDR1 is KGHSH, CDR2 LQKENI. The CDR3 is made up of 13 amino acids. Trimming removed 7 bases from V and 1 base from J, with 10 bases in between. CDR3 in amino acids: CASCTGSNTEAFF. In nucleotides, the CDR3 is TGTGCCAGCTGTACAGGGTCGAACACTGAAGCTTTCTTT.

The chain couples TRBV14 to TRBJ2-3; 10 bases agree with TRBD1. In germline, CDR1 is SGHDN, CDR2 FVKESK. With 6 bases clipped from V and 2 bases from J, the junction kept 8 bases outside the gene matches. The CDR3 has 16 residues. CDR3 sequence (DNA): TGTGCCAGCAGTCTTCCTGGGACAGGGGTCACAGATACGCAGTATTTT. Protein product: CASSLPGTGVTDTQYF.

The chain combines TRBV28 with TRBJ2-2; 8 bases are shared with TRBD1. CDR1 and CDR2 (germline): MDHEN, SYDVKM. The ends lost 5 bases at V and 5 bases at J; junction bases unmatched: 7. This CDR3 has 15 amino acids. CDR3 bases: TGTGCCAGCAGTCCGCGGACAGGGTGGACCGGGGAGCTGTTTTTT. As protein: CASSPRTGWTGELFF.

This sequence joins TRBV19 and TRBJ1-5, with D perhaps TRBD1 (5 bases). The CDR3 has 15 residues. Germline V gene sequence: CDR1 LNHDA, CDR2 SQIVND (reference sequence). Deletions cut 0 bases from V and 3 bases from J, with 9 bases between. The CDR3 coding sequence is TGTGCCAGTAGTATAGATTCAGGGAACAATCAGCCCCAGCATTTT. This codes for CASSIDSGNNQPQHF.

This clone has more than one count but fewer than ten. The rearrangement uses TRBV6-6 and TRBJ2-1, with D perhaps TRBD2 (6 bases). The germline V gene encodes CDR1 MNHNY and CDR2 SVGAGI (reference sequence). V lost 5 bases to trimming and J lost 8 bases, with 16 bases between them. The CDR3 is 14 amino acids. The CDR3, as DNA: TGTGCCAGCAGTCTGCTGGGGGGTGTGGATGAGCAGTTCTTC. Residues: CASSLLGGVDEQFF.

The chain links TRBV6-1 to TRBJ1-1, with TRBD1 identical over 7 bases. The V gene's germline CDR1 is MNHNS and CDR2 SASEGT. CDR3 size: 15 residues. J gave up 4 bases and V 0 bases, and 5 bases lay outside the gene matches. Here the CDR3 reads CASSEAQGIGTEAFF. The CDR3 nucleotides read TGTGCCAGCAGTGAAGCACAGGGGATCGGCACTGAAGCTTTCTTT.

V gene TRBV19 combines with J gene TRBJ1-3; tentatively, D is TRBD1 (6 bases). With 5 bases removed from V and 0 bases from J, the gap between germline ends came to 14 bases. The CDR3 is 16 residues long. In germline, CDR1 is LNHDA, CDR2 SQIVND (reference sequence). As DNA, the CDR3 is TGTGCCAGTAGTTACAGGGAAGGGAGCTCTGGAAACACCATATATTTT. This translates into CASSYREGSSGNTIYF.

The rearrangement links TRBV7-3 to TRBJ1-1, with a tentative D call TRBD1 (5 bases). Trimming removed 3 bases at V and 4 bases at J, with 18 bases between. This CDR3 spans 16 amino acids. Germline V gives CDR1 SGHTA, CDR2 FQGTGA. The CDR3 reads CASSLGGEGSGTEAFF. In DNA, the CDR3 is TGTGCCAGCAGCTTGGGGGGAGAGGGAAGTGGCACTGAAGCTTTCTTT. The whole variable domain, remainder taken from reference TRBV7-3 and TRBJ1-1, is GAGVSQTPSNKVTEKGKYVELRCDPISGHTALYWYRQSLGQGPEFLIYFQGTGAADDSGLPNDRFFAVRPEGSVSTLKIQRTERGDSAVYLCASSLGGEGSGTEAFFGQGTRLTVV.

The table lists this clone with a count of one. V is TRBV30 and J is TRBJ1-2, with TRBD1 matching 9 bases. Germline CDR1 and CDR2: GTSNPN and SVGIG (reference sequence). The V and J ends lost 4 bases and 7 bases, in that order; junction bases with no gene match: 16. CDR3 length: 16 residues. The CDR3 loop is CAWTPNSGQGLPGYTF. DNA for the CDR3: TGTGCCTGGACCCCAAACTCGGGACAGGGATTGCCTGGCTACACCTTC.

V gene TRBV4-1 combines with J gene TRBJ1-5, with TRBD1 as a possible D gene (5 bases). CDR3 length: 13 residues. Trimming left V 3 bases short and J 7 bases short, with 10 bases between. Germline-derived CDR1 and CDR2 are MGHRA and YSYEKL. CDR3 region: CASSQGTNQPQHF. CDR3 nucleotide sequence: TGCGCCAGCAGCCAGGGGACTAACCAGCCCCAGCATTTT.

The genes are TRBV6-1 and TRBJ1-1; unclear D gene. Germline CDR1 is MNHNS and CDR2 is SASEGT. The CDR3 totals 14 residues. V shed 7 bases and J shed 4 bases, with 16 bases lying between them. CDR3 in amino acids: CASKREGPGTEAFF. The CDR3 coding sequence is TGTGCCAGCAAGAGAGAGGGTCCGGGCACTGAAGCTTTCTTT.

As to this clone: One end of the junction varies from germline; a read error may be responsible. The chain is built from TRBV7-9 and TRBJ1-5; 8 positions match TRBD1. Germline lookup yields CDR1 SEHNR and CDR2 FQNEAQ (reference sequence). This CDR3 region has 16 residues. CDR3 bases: TGTTCCAGCAGCTTCGGACAGGGTGGAGACAATCAGCCCCAGCATTTT. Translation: CSSSFGQGGDNQPQHF.